This TCR beta chain was obtained from a study of blood T cell repertoires in COVID-19. This clone showed up just a few times. The germline CDR1 and CDR2 sequences are SGHAT and FQNNGV. The ends lost 0 bases at V and 10 bases at J; junction bases unmatched: 6. The CDR3 consists of 15 residues. Here immunoSEQ multiplex PCR was the method, and the copy in TCRdb shows in-frame clones only, minus some. The sample contains a few hundred thousand clones, approximately 87% of which appear only once. The sequence came from a man aged 60 to 75 who had recovered from COVID-19. Input material: peripheral blood. The chain carries TRBV11-2 and TRBJ1-6; TRBD1 matches at 7 bases. The CDR3 coding sequence is TGTGCCAGCAGCTTAGACGCAGGGGGGACATCACCCCTCCACTTT. Its protein product is CASSLDAGGTSPLHF.